This TCR beta chain comes out of a study of metastatic and nonmetastatic thyroid tumors. Study results and limitations: Relative to benign nodules, malignant thyroid tumors were reportedly characterized by significantly elevated TCR beta diversity in blood and tumor.

All patients were untreated before thyroid surgery. With respect to this clone: No antigen is known for it.

MiXCR was used by TCRdb to re-call the PCR reads. The sample consists of about 16,000 clones, 28% of them appearing once. The receptor was derived from a female donor with papillary thyroid cancer or a benign thyroid nodule (not recorded which). Some clones in this sample may be carry-over from other donors' samples. What was sequenced was tumor tissue.

DNA of the CDR3: TGCAGTAATTCCCGGGGCAGGGCCAATTCACCCCTCCACTTT. This encodes CSNSRGRANSPLHF. The chain links TRBV20-1 to TRBJ1-6, with D possibly being TRBD1 (5 bases). Germline V gene data show CDR1 as DFQATT and CDR2 as SNEGSKA (reference sequence). The CDR3 is made up of 14 amino acids. V dropped 8 bases and J dropped 7 bases, with 18 bases sitting between them.